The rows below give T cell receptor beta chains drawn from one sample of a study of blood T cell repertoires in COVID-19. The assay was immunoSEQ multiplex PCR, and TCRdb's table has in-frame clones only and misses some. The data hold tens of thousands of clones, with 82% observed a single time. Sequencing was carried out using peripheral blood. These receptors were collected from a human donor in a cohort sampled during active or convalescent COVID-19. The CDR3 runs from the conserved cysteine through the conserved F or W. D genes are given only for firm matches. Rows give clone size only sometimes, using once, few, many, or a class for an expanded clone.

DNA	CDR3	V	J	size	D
TGTGCCAGCAGCTTAGGTCCGCTAGCGGGGCAAGAGACCCAGTACTTC	CASSLGPLAGQETQYF	TRBV7-2	TRBJ2-5	once	TRBD2
TGCAGCGCTGGCCAGGGGTTGGGATCAGATACGCAGTATTTT	CSAGQGLGSDTQYF	TRBV29-1	TRBJ2-3	.	.
TGTGCCAGTAGGGGACAGGGGCGAGACAATCAGCCCCAGCATTTT	CASRGQGRDNQPQHF	TRBV19	TRBJ1-5	.	TRBD1
TGTGCCAGCAGTTCCTATGGGGACACCAAGAGCGGCTACACCTTC	CASSSYGDTKSGYTF	TRBV27	TRBJ1-2	.	.
TGTGCCAGCAGTCGGACAGGGGTCTATGGCTACACCTTC	CASSRTGVYGYTF	TRBV6-5	TRBJ1-2	.	TRBD1
TGTGCCAGCAGTTACTCGGCGGATACCTCCTACGAGCAGTACTTC	CASSYSADTSYEQYF	TRBV6-5	TRBJ2-7	.	.
TGTGCCAGTAGTAGGGTCGAAGGGGTCGAGCAGTACTTC	CASSRVEGVEQYF	TRBV19	TRBJ2-7	few	.
TGTGCCAGCAGGGGAGATTTTAGCACAGATACGCAGTATTTT	CASRGDFSTDTQYF	TRBV11-1	TRBJ2-3	.	.
TGTGCCAGCAGCCAAGATGGAGGGCCCAATGAAAAACTGTTTTTT	CASSQDGGPNEKLFF	TRBV3-1/TRBV3-2	TRBJ1-4	few	.
TGCGCCAGCAGCCAAGGAAGTCAGGGGAACACTGAAGCTTTCTTT	CASSQGSQGNTEAFF	TRBV4-1	TRBJ1-1	.	.
TGTGCCAGCAGCCCACTCCACGGCCTAGCCTTGTACAATGAGCAGTTCTTC	CASSPLHGLALYNEQFF	TRBV2	TRBJ2-1	.	.
TGTGCCAGCAGCCAGGACAGGGGAAATCAGCCCCAGCATTTT	CASSQDRGNQPQHF	TRBV3-1/TRBV3-2	TRBJ1-5	.	TRBD1
TGTGCCAGCAGTACTGACAGGGGGGTCTACGAGCAGTACTTC	CASSTDRGVYEQYF	TRBV6-5	TRBJ2-7	.	TRBD1
TGCGCCAGCAGCAGGCAGGCTAGCACAGATACGCAGTATTTT	CASSRQASTDTQYF	TRBV5-1	TRBJ2-3	.	.
TGTGCCAGCAGCCAAGGTCAGGCTATGAACACTGAAGCTTTCTTT	CASSQGQAMNTEAFF	TRBV3-1/TRBV3-2	TRBJ1-1	few	.
TGTGCCAGCCACCAGGTTAACTATGGCTACACCTTC	CASHQVNYGYTF	TRBV5-4	TRBJ1-2	.	.
TGCGCCAGCAGCCCCCTTGAGTCGGGGAACACTGAAGCTTTCTTT	CASSPLESGNTEAFF	TRBV4-1	TRBJ1-1	.	.
TGTGCCACCAGTCATCTTTTCCCCGGGCTAAAAAGGAGCGGGGGCAAGAACACTGAAGCTTTCTTT	CATSHLFPGLKRSGGKNTEAFF	TRBV24-1	TRBJ1-1	.	.
TGTGCCAGCAGTTACTCGAGGACTGGATTCAATCAGCCCCAGCATTTT	CASSYSRTGFNQPQHF	TRBV6-5	TRBJ1-5	.	.
TGTGCCAGCAGCTTAGGCCCAGGGTCCCCTCTTAACTATGGCTACACCTTC	CASSLGPGSPLNYGYTF	TRBV7-2	TRBJ1-2	.	.
TGTGCCACCAGCAGAGCAGGGAACACTGAAGCTTTCTTT	CATSRAGNTEAFF	TRBV15	TRBJ1-1	.	.
TGTGCCAGCAGCTTAAAGCAGGGCGGTGAAGCTTTCTTT	CASSLKQGGEAFF	TRBV7-2	TRBJ1-1	once	.
TGTGCCAGCAGTACAGGGGGCGATGTAGCTTTCTTT	CASSTGGDVAFF	TRBV6-2/TRBV6-3	TRBJ1-1	.	TRBD1
TGTGCCAGCAGTGAGGACAGGGGGCGCACAGATACGCAGTATTTT	CASSEDRGRTDTQYF	TRBV27	TRBJ2-3	few	TRBD1
TGTGCCAGCAGCGTAGACGGGGACAGCCAGGGAAAACTGTTTTTT	CASSVDGDSQGKLFF	TRBV9	TRBJ1-4	once	TRBD1